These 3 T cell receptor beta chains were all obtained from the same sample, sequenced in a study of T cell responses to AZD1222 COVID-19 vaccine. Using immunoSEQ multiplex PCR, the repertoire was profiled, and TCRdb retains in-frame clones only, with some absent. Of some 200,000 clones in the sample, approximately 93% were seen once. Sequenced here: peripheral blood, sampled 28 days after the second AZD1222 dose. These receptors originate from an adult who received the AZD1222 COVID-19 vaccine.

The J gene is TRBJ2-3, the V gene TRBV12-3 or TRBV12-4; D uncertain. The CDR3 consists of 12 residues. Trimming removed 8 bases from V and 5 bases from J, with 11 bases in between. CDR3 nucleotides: TGTGCCAGCGCCATCTGGGAAGATACGCAGTATTTT. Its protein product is CASAIWEDTQYF.

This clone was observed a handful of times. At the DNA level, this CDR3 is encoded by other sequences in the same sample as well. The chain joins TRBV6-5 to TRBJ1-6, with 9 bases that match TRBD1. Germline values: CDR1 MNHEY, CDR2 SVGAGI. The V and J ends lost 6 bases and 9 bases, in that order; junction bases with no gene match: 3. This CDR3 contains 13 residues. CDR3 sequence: CASRGQGGSPLHF. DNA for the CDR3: TGTGCCAGCAGGGGACAGGGAGGTTCACCCCTCCACTTT.

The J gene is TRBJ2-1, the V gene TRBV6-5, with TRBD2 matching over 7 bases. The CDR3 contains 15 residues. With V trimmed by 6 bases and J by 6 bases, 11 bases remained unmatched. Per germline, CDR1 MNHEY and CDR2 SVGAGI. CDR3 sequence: CASSRGVGEGNEQFF. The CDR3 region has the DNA TGTGCCAGCAGCCGGGGGGTGGGGGAAGGCAATGAGCAGTTCTTC.